This T cell receptor beta chain comes out of a study of T cell repertoires in cytomegalovirus infection. Study-level background: Selection of CMV epitopes for the study included recently identified HLA-C-restricted and well-studied HLA-B-restricted ones. Public signatures in TCR beta pointed to CMV infection and matching HLA type. Study-level points and caveats: CMV-specific TCR beta clonotypes restricted by HLA-C dominated the ex vivo response. Carriers of CMV plus the relevant HLA were identified by cumulative public TCR beta family frequency.

On this clonotype: Its antigen is not identified.

TCRdb recomputed calls from the reads with MiXCR, one row per CDR3 protein. The data contain 450,000 to 550,000 distinct CDR3 sequences, 40% to 50% of them singletons. V lost 8 bases to trimming and J lost 9 bases, with 17 bases between them. The CDR3 consists of 14 residues. Germline assignment: CDR1 SGHAT and CDR2 FQNNGV. This receptor was taken from a human donor in good health (CMV status not recorded). Some clones in this sample may be carry-over from other donors' samples. V gene TRBV11-2 combines with J gene TRBJ1-6; tentative D call: TRBD1 (6 bases). The specimen was cultured PBMCs, collected from culture after CMV antigen stimulation. This CDR3 reads CASRIPGGGSPLHF. The CDR3 DNA reads TGTGCCAGCCGAATTCCTGGAGGGGGTTCACCCCTCCACTTT. Variable domain in full (rest from reference TRBV11-2 and TRBJ1-6): EAGVAQSPRYKIIEKRQSVAFWCNPISGHATLYWYQQILGQGPKLLIQFQNNGVVDDSQLPKDRFSAERLKGVDSTLKIQPAKLEDSAVYLCASRIPGGGSPLHFGNGTRLTVT.